This TCR beta chain emerged from a study of long-term antiretroviral therapy in people with HIV. Version v3.0 of the immunoSEQ assay was performed at survey level. Generated by immunoSEQ multiplex PCR, the TCRdb table keeps only in-frame clones and is missing some. The sample includes some 23,000 clones, 82% of them seen just once. This CDR3 spans 13 amino acids. The germline CDR1 and CDR2 sequences are SEHNR and FQNEAQ (reference sequence). Trimming took off 2 bases at V and 7 bases at J, with 11 bases between the two ends. The chain employs TRBV7-9 and TRBJ1-2; D gene unclear. The TCR was taken from a man in his fifties or sixties with HIV. This sample comprised unsorted PBMCs, obtained 0.3 years after starting antiretroviral therapy. For the CDR3, the DNA is TGTGCCAGCAGCTTACCAGGTGGAGGTGGCTACACCTTC. This codes for CASSLPGGGGYTF.